These T cell receptor beta chains were read from a single sample in a study of OX40 agonist ivuxolimab in advanced cancers. Sequencing used immunoSEQ multiplex PCR; TCRdb keeps in-frame clones, though not all of them. The sample holds 65,000 to 70,000 clones; more than 80% are singletons and the top ten take about 6%. The sequencing here drew on CD4+ or CD8+ T cells sorted from blood, taken in a trial of the OX40 agonist ivuxolimab. These receptors all stem from an adult with an advanced solid tumor such as melanoma, head and neck, liver or kidney cancer. Both conserved end residues are part of each CDR3. Each record gives: J gene, clone size, D gene, V gene, CDR3 DNA, CDR3 protein. A D gene is named only where the DNA matches it firmly. Size is omitted from some rows. Given values are once, few, many or a class for expanded clones.

j_gene: TRBJ2-5
abundance: -
d_gene: -
v_gene: TRBV7-6
CDR3nt: TGTGCCAGCAGAAAACAGGCAAGAGAGGCCCAGTACTTC
CDR3aa: CASRKQAREAQYF

j_gene: TRBJ2-1
abundance: -
d_gene: TRBD2
v_gene: TRBV5-4
CDR3nt: TGTGCCAGCAGCTCGGGGGTAGCGGGAGGGCAATCCTACAATGAGCAGTTCTTC
CDR3aa: CASSSGVAGGQSYNEQFF

j_gene: TRBJ2-5
abundance: -
d_gene: -
v_gene: TRBV4-3
CDR3nt: TGCGCCAGCAGCCAAGAAACGGGAGAAGAGACCCAGTACTTC
CDR3aa: CASSQETGEETQYF

j_gene: TRBJ1-6
abundance: -
d_gene: -
v_gene: TRBV19
CDR3nt: TGTGCCAGTAGTACGCACTGGAACTATAATTCACCCCTCCACTTT
CDR3aa: CASSTHWNYNSPLHF

j_gene: TRBJ2-1
abundance: -
d_gene: -
v_gene: TRBV7-6
CDR3nt: TGTGCCAGCAGCCGGACTTACAATGAGCAGTTCTTC
CDR3aa: CASSRTYNEQFF

j_gene: TRBJ2-1
abundance: -
d_gene: TRBD2
v_gene: TRBV30
CDR3nt: TGTGCCTGGAGTAAGTGGGAGGGCAATGAGCAGTTCTTC
CDR3aa: CAWSKWEGNEQFF

j_gene: TRBJ2-6
abundance: -
d_gene: -
v_gene: TRBV7-9
CDR3nt: TGTGCCAGCCTAAAAAAAACAGGCTCTGGGGCCAACGTCCTGACTTTC
CDR3aa: CASLKKTGSGANVLTF

j_gene: TRBJ2-2
abundance: once
d_gene: -
v_gene: TRBV27
CDR3nt: TGTGCCAGCAGTTTATCGGGCGGGATCACCGGGGAGCTGTTTTTT
CDR3aa: CASSLSGGITGELFF

j_gene: TRBJ2-2
abundance: -
d_gene: -
v_gene: TRBV7-9
CDR3nt: TGTGCCAGCACTAATAGACGGGGGGAGCTGTTTTTT
CDR3aa: CASTNRRGELFF

j_gene: TRBJ1-4
abundance: -
d_gene: TRBD1
v_gene: TRBV29-1
CDR3nt: TGCAGCGTTGAAATAGACAGGGGGGGGGAAAAACTGTTTTTT
CDR3aa: CSVEIDRGGEKLFF

j_gene: TRBJ2-1
abundance: once
d_gene: TRBD2
v_gene: TRBV12-5
CDR3nt: TGTGCTAGTGGTTTCATCGGCGGGGGAAACAATGAGCAGTTCTTC
CDR3aa: CASGFIGGGNNEQFF

j_gene: TRBJ1-1
abundance: -
d_gene: -
v_gene: TRBV6-5
CDR3nt: TGTGCCAGCAGTTACGTTATCACGGACACTGAAGCTTTCTTT
CDR3aa: CASSYVITDTEAFF

j_gene: TRBJ2-1
abundance: -
d_gene: TRBD1
v_gene: TRBV15
CDR3nt: TGTGCCACCAGCAGACCCGGGACAGAAAACAATGAGCAGTTCTTC
CDR3aa: CATSRPGTENNEQFF

j_gene: TRBJ2-7
abundance: -
d_gene: TRBD1
v_gene: TRBV27
CDR3nt: TGTGCCAGCAGTCCACAGGGGCCCTACGAGCAGTACTTC
CDR3aa: CASSPQGPYEQYF

j_gene: TRBJ2-5
abundance: -
d_gene: TRBD2
v_gene: TRBV5-4
CDR3nt: TGTGCCAGCAGCTTGGCGGGAGGTTGGGAGACCCAGTACTTC
CDR3aa: CASSLAGGWETQYF

j_gene: TRBJ2-3
abundance: -
d_gene: -
v_gene: TRBV28
CDR3nt: TGTGCCAGCAGCCCTAGGCCTTCAGATACGCAGTATTTT
CDR3aa: CASSPRPSDTQYF

j_gene: TRBJ2-5
abundance: -
d_gene: TRBD2
v_gene: TRBV2
CDR3nt: TGTGCCAGCAGTGAAGTGGCTAGCGGGAGAAAGACCCAGTACTTC
CDR3aa: CASSEVASGRKTQYF

j_gene: TRBJ2-7
abundance: -
d_gene: -
v_gene: TRBV7-9
CDR3nt: TGTGCCAGCAGCCCAAGTGGGACACCTCTTAGCGAGCAGTACTTC
CDR3aa: CASSPSGTPLSEQYF

j_gene: TRBJ2-7
abundance: -
d_gene: -
v_gene: TRBV27
CDR3nt: TGTGCCAGTTCCTTCTCCGGTTACGAGCAGTACTTC
CDR3aa: CASSFSGYEQYF

j_gene: TRBJ1-1
abundance: -
d_gene: -
v_gene: TRBV27
CDR3nt: TGTGCCAGCAGTTTAGCAGCCAACACTGAAGCTTTCTTT
CDR3aa: CASSLAANTEAFF

j_gene: TRBJ1-2
abundance: -
d_gene: TRBD1
v_gene: TRBV5-1
CDR3nt: TGCGCCAGCAGCATGGGACAGGGGGCGTCTGGCTATGGCTACACCTTC
CDR3aa: CASSMGQGASGYGYTF

j_gene: TRBJ1-1
abundance: -
d_gene: -
v_gene: TRBV28
CDR3nt: TGTGCCATCGCGGTGGGCACTGAAGCTTTCTTT
CDR3aa: CAIAVGTEAFF

j_gene: TRBJ2-7
abundance: -
d_gene: -
v_gene: TRBV2
CDR3nt: TGTGCCAGCAGTGATAGCTACGAGCAGTACTTC
CDR3aa: CASSDSYEQYF

j_gene: TRBJ1-1
abundance: -
d_gene: TRBD1
v_gene: TRBV13
CDR3nt: TGTGCCAGCAGCTTCTCCGGGACAGGGAACACTGAAGCTTTCTTT
CDR3aa: CASSFSGTGNTEAFF

j_gene: TRBJ2-3
abundance: -
d_gene: TRBD1
v_gene: TRBV27
CDR3nt: TGTGCCAGCAGTTTACAGGGGGCAAGCATAGATACGCAGTATTTT
CDR3aa: CASSLQGASIDTQYF

j_gene: TRBJ2-1
abundance: -
d_gene: -
v_gene: TRBV9
CDR3nt: TGTGCCAGCGGGCAGGGGAAGGTCTACAATGAGCAGTTCTTC
CDR3aa: CASGQGKVYNEQFF

j_gene: TRBJ2-7
abundance: -
d_gene: -
v_gene: TRBV7-2
CDR3nt: TGTGCCAGCAGCCCCCCTGGACAGCCTACCTACGAGCAGTACTTC
CDR3aa: CASSPPGQPTYEQYF

j_gene: TRBJ1-5
abundance: -
d_gene: TRBD1
v_gene: TRBV27
CDR3nt: TGTGCCAGTAGCTACGGGACAGGGGGCGGTCAGCCCCAGCATTTT
CDR3aa: CASSYGTGGGQPQHF

j_gene: TRBJ2-1
abundance: -
d_gene: TRBD2
v_gene: TRBV7-8
CDR3nt: TGTGCCAGCAGCCCCTACGCCGGGACTACCAACTCCTACAATGAGCAGTTCTTC
CDR3aa: CASSPYAGTTNSYNEQFF

j_gene: TRBJ1-2
abundance: -
d_gene: -
v_gene: TRBV30
CDR3nt: TGTGCCGGGTGGGCTGCTACTAACTATGGCTACACCTTC
CDR3aa: CAGWAATNYGYTF

j_gene: TRBJ1-5
abundance: -
d_gene: TRBD1
v_gene: TRBV5-1
CDR3nt: TGCGCCAGCAGCCCCGGGACAGGGTTGGAGCCCCAGCATTTT
CDR3aa: CASSPGTGLEPQHF

j_gene: TRBJ1-2
abundance: -
d_gene: -
v_gene: TRBV28
CDR3nt: TGTGCCAGCGGAGACGGGACGGGCTATGGCTACACCTTC
CDR3aa: CASGDGTGYGYTF

j_gene: TRBJ2-3
abundance: once
d_gene: TRBD2
v_gene: TRBV27
CDR3nt: TGTGCCAGCAGGCCGTCGGGACTAGCTAGTAAGACAGATACGCAGTATTTT
CDR3aa: CASRPSGLASKTDTQYF

j_gene: TRBJ2-5
abundance: -
d_gene: -
v_gene: TRBV18
CDR3nt: TGTGCCAGCTTTGACAGTTCGGGAAAAGAGACCCAGTACTTC
CDR3aa: CASFDSSGKETQYF

j_gene: TRBJ1-2
abundance: -
d_gene: -
v_gene: TRBV7-9
CDR3nt: TGTGCCAGCAGCTTCGGTCACCCCCAAGGTTACTATGGCTACCCCTTC
CDR3aa: CASSFGHPQGYYGYPF

j_gene: TRBJ1-1
abundance: -
d_gene: -
v_gene: TRBV6-5
CDR3nt: TGTGCCAGCAGTTACGGAGGGATCACTGAAGCTTTCTTT
CDR3aa: CASSYGGITEAFF

j_gene: TRBJ2-5
abundance: -
d_gene: TRBD1
v_gene: TRBV7-7
CDR3nt: TGTGCTAGCAGCTCCGGACAGGGGAGTATCGAGACCCAGTACTTC
CDR3aa: CASSSGQGSIETQYF

j_gene: TRBJ1-2
abundance: -
d_gene: -
v_gene: TRBV15
CDR3nt: TGTGCCATCGCATCAGGGACGGGTTATTATGGCTACACCTTC
CDR3aa: CAIASGTGYYGYTF

j_gene: TRBJ2-5
abundance: -
d_gene: -
v_gene: TRBV7-9
CDR3nt: TGTGCCAGCAGCTTAGCGGCAGGGTGGCAAGAGACCCAGTACTTC
CDR3aa: CASSLAAGWQETQYF